This is a list of T cell receptor beta chains from one sample in a study of shared clonotypes between healthy human individuals. TCRdb's copy holds only in-frame clones and misses some; the assay was immunoSEQ multiplex PCR. This sample yields about 2.4 million clones, of which approximately 94% are seen a single time; around 0.14% belongs to the top ten. The sequenced sample was naive CD4+ T cells sorted from blood. The receptors shown here come from a man aged 18 to 30 in good health. CDR3s include the opening cysteine and the closing phenylalanine or tryptophan. A D gene is named only where the DNA matches it firmly. A row's size may be missing; if present it is once, few, many or a size class.

abundance | len | j_gene | d_gene | v_gene | CDR3aa | CDR3nt
. | 14 | TRBJ2-5 | . | TRBV5-1 | CASSLGSGEETQYF | TGCGCCAGCAGCTTGGGCTCGGGGGAAGAGACCCAGTACTTC
. | 15 | TRBJ2-3 | . | TRBV19 | CASRSGSLSTDTQYF | TGTGCCAGTAGATCAGGCAGTCTTAGCACAGATACGCAGTATTTT
. | 15 | TRBJ1-5 | TRBD1 | TRBV5-5 | CASTRTGEGNQPQHF | TGTGCCAGCACCAGGACAGGGGAAGGCAATCAGCCCCAGCATTTT
. | 17 | TRBJ2-3 | TRBD2 | TRBV9 | CASSAGTSGIVTDTQYF | TGTGCCAGCAGCGCGGGGACTAGCGGGATCGTAACAGATACGCAGTATTTT
. | 12 | TRBJ2-5 | . | TRBV11-2 | CASSPLTETQYF | TGTGCCAGCAGCCCCCTTACAGAGACCCAGTACTTC
. | 12 | TRBJ1-2 | . | TRBV9 | CASSVEGSGYTF | TGTGCCAGCAGCGTAGAAGGATCTGGCTACACCTTC
once | 15 | TRBJ2-1 | TRBD2 | TRBV19 | CASSALSGGYNEQFF | TGTGCCAGTAGTGCTCTGAGCGGGGGATACAATGAGCAGTTCTTC
. | 17 | TRBJ1-1 | TRBD1 | TRBV5-4 | CASSLGQGPPANTEAFF | TGTGCCAGCAGCCTGGGACAGGGGCCCCCCGCGAACACTGAAGCTTTCTTT
. | 13 | TRBJ1-1 | . | TRBV14 | CASSQLPNTEAFF | TGTGCCAGCAGCCAACTCCCAAACACTGAAGCTTTCTTT
. | 14 | TRBJ2-2 | TRBD1 | TRBV6-1 | CASSLRTGTGELFF | TGTGCCAGCAGTCTACGGACAGGGACCGGGGAGCTGTTTTTT
. | 15 | TRBJ1-2 | TRBD1 | TRBV7-9 | CASSLGTGGEYGYTF | TGTGCCAGCAGCTTAGGGACAGGGGGCGAGTATGGCTACACCTTC
. | 15 | TRBJ1-4 | . | TRBV10-3 | CAISPRGGGDEKLFF | TGTGCCATCAGTCCCCGTGGGGGGGGCGATGAAAAACTGTTTTTT
. | 15 | TRBJ1-2 | TRBD1 | TRBV2 | CASSHRDSPNYGYTF | TGTGCCAGCAGTCACCGGGACAGCCCTAACTATGGCTACACCTTC
. | 13 | TRBJ2-1 | . | TRBV9 | CASSVAGSNEQFF | TGTGCCAGCAGCGTAGCAGGGAGTAATGAGCAGTTCTTC
. | 15 | TRBJ2-6 | . | TRBV7-2 | CASSSFYSGANVLTF | TGTGCCAGCAGCTCTTTTTACTCTGGGGCCAACGTCCTGACTTTC
. | 16 | TRBJ2-2 | TRBD2 | TRBV5-4 | CASSTGLAGGPGELFF | TGTGCCAGCAGCACGGGACTAGCGGGAGGGCCCGGGGAGCTGTTTTTT
once | 17 | TRBJ2-7 | TRBD2 | TRBV10-3 | CAISEGLAGTYSYEQYF | TGTGCCATCAGTGAAGGACTAGCGGGGACATACTCCTACGAGCAGTACTTC
. | 17 | TRBJ1-1 | . | TRBV28 | CASISLRTGVLNTEAFF | TGTGCCAGCATTAGCCTAAGAACGGGGGTCCTTAACACTGAAGCTTTCTTT
. | 15 | TRBJ2-1 | TRBD2 | TRBV5-6 | CASSLGLAGYNEQFF | TGTGCCAGCAGCTTGGGCCTAGCGGGCTACAATGAGCAGTTCTTC
. | 18 | TRBJ2-3 | TRBD2 | TRBV5-1 | CASSWASSGFRGTDTQYF | TGCGCCAGCAGCTGGGCAAGTAGCGGGTTCCGGGGCACAGATACGCAGTATTTT
. | 16 | TRBJ1-6 | . | TRBV18 | CASSPRGDLYNSPLHF | TGTGCCAGCTCACCAAGGGGGGATCTTTATAATTCACCCCTCCACTTT
. | 17 | TRBJ1-4 | . | TRBV2 | CASSENPGQQTNEKLFF | TGTGCCAGCAGTGAAAACCCCGGACAGCAAACTAATGAAAAACTGTTTTTT
. | 17 | TRBJ2-3 | TRBD2 | TRBV13 | CASSHRLAEASTDTQYF | TGTGCCAGCAGCCATCGACTAGCGGAAGCTAGCACAGATACGCAGTATTTT
. | 16 | TRBJ2-4 | . | TRBV19 | CASSQWTANLRDIQYF | TGTGCCAGTAGTCAGTGGACAGCCAATCTTAGGGACATTCAGTACTTC
. | 14 | TRBJ2-7 | TRBD1 | TRBV28 | CASSSGQGKYEQYF | TGTGCCAGCAGTTCCGGACAGGGAAAATACGAGCAGTACTTC
. | 16 | TRBJ2-1 | TRBD2 | TRBV10-1 | CASSESGTSGDNEQFF | TGCGCCAGCAGTGAGTCCGGGACTAGCGGTGACAATGAGCAGTTCTTC
once | 15 | TRBJ1-4 | . | TRBV6-1 | CASSEARGGYEKLFF | TGTGCCAGCAGTGAAGCTAGGGGGGGATATGAAAAACTGTTTTTT
. | 13 | TRBJ1-2 | . | TRBV6-5 | CASSKGPAGGYTF | TGTGCCAGCAGTAAGGGACCAGCGGGTGGCTACACCTTC
. | 13 | TRBJ2-5 | . | TRBV6-6 | CASGQRAGETQYF | TGTGCCAGCGGTCAGAGGGCCGGGGAGACCCAGTACTTC
. | 15 | TRBJ2-1 | TRBD1 | TRBV18 | CASSQNRGDYNEQFF | TGTGCCAGCTCACAGAACAGGGGAGACTACAATGAGCAGTTCTTC
. | 13 | TRBJ2-7 | TRBD2 | TRBV6-6 | CASIPPGGYEQYF | TGTGCCAGCATCCCGCCGGGGGGCTACGAGCAGTACTTC
. | 14 | TRBJ2-3 | . | TRBV19 | CASRTWGDTDTQYF | TGTGCCAGCCGGACGTGGGGAGATACAGATACGCAGTATTTT
. | 13 | TRBJ2-2 | . | TRBV4-2 | CASSQIGSGELFF | TGTGCCAGCAGCCAAATAGGGTCCGGGGAGCTGTTTTTT
. | 14 | TRBJ1-4 | . | TRBV30 | CAWSGVTFNEKLFF | TGTGCCTGGAGTGGGGTCACCTTTAATGAAAAACTGTTTTTT
. | 16 | TRBJ2-2 | TRBD1 | TRBV27 | CASSPMGQGLGGELFF | TGTGCCAGCAGTCCCATGGGACAGGGATTGGGCGGGGAGCTGTTTTTT
. | 13 | TRBJ1-2 | . | TRBV11-2 | CASSLVRVDGYTF | TGTGCCAGCAGCTTAGTCAGGGTTGATGGCTACACCTTC
. | 15 | TRBJ2-1 | . | TRBV7-8 | CASSPSSGNYNEQFF | TGTGCCAGCAGCCCAAGTAGCGGAAATTACAATGAGCAGTTCTTC
. | 13 | TRBJ2-7 | . | TRBV5-4 | CASSFSGSYEQYF | TGTGCCAGCAGCTTTTCCGGCTCCTACGAGCAGTACTTC
few | 13 | TRBJ1-1 | . | TRBV2 | CASTRVGGTEAFF | TGTGCCAGCACCAGGGTGGGGGGCACTGAAGCTTTCTTT
. | 14 | TRBJ2-7 | TRBD1 | TRBV29-1 | CSVGAGTGVYEQYF | TGCAGCGTTGGGGCCGGGACAGGGGTCTACGAGCAGTACTTC
. | 11 | TRBJ2-1 | . | TRBV7-8 | CASSPANEQFF | TGTGCCAGCAGCCCAGCCAATGAGCAGTTCTTC
. | 15 | TRBJ2-7 | . | TRBV5-1 | CASSTRPPGEYEQYF | TGCGCCAGCAGCACTCGGCCTCCAGGAGAATACGAGCAGTACTTC
. | 13 | TRBJ2-5 | . | TRBV10-3 | CAISPGRQETQYF | TGTGCCATCAGCCCTGGCAGGCAAGAGACCCAGTACTTC
. | 18 | TRBJ2-2 | TRBD2 | TRBV10-3 | CAISEGLAGGRGTGELFF | TGTGCCATCAGTGAGGGACTAGCGGGGGGGCGAGGCACCGGGGAGCTGTTTTTT
. | 12 | TRBJ1-2 | . | TRBV28 | CASSLGGYGYTF | TGTGCCAGCAGCCTGGGGGGTTATGGCTACACCTTC
. | 12 | TRBJ2-7 | . | TRBV6-5 | CASSQSPYEQYF | TGTGCCAGCAGCCAATCCCCCTACGAGCAGTACTTC
. | 16 | TRBJ2-5 | . | TRBV9 | CASSVGRLGAQETQYF | TGTGCCAGCAGCGTAGGTCGTTTGGGGGCCCAAGAGACCCAGTACTTC
. | 13 | TRBJ2-7 | . | TRBV2 | CASNLAISYEQYF | TGTGCCAGCAATCTAGCTATCTCCTACGAGCAGTACTTC